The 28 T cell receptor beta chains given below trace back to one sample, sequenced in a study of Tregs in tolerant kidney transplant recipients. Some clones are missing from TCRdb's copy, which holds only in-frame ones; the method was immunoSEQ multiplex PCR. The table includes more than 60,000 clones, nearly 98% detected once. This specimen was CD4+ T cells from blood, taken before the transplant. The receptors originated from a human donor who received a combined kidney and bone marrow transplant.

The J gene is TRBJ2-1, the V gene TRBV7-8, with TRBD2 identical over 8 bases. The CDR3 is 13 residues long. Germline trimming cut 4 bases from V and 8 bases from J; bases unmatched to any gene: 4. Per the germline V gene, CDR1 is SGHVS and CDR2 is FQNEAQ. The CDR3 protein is CASSYGTRYEQFF. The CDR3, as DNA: TGTGCCAGCAGCTACGGGACTAGATATGAGCAGTTCTTC.

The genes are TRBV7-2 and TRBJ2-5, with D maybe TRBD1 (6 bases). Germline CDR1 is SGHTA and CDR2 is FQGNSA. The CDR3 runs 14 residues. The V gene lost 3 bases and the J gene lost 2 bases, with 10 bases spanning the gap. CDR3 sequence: CASSFGQPQETQYF. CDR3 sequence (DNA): TGTGCCAGCAGCTTTGGACAGCCTCAAGAGACCCAGTACTTC.

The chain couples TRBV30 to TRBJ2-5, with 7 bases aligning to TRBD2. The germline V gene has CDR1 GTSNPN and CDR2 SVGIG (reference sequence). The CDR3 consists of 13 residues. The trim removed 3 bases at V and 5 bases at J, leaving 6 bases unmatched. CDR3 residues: CAWSPGLRETQYF. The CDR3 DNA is TGTGCCTGGAGCCCGGGACTACGGGAGACCCAGTACTTC. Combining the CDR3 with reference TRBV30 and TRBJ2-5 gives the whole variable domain SQTIHQWPATLVQPVGSPLSLECTVEGTSNPNLYWYRQAAGRGLQLLFYSVGIGQISSEVPQNLSASRPQDRQFILSSKKLLLSDSGFYLCAWSPGLRETQYFGPGTRLLVL.

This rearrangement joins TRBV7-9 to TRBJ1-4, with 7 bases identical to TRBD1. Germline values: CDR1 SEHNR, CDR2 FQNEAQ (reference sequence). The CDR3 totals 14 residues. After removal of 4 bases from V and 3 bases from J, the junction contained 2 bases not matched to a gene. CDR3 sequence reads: CASSSGTANEKLFF. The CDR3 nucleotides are TGTGCCAGCAGCTCCGGGACAGCTAATGAAAAACTGTTTTTT.

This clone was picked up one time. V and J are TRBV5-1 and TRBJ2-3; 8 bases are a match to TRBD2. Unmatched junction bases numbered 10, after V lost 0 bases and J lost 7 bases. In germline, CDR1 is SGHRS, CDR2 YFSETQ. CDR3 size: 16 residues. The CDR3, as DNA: TGCGCCAGCAGCTTGGGAACCGAGCGGGGGTTCAATACGCAGTATTTT. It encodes CASSLGTERGFNTQYF. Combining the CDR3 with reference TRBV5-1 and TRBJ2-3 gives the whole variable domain KAGVTQTPRYLIKTRGQQVTLSCSPISGHRSVSWYQQTPGQGLQFLFEYFSETQRNKGNFPGRFSGRQFSNSRSEMNVSTLELGDSALYLCASSLGTERGFNTQYFGPGTRLTVL.

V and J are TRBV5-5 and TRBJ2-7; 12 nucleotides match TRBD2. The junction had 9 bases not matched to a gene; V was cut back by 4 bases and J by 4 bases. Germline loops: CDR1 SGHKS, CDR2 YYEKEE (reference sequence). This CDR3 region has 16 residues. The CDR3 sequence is CASSRAPSGGEYEQYF. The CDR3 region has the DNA TGTGCCAGCAGCCGGGCCCCTAGCGGGGGGGAGTACGAGCAGTACTTC.

CDR3 region: CASSLLTARGGSYNEQFF. CDR3 coding DNA: TGTGCCAGCAGTTTATTAACAGCGCGGGGGGGATCGTACAATGAGCAGTTCTTC. The chain is built from TRBV28 and TRBJ2-1; TRBD2 matches 9 bases. The J segment lost 4 bases and the V segment lost 1 base, leaving 11 bases of the junction unmatched. Germline CDR1 and CDR2: MDHEN and SYDVKM. The CDR3 is made up of 18 amino acids.

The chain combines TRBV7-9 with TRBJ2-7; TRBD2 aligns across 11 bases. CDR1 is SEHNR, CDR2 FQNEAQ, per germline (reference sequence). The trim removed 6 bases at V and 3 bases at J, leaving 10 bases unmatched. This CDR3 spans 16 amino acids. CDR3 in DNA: TGTGCCAGCAGTCTAAAAGGGACTAGCGGCCGCTACGAGCAGTACTTC. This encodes CASSLKGTSGRYEQYF.

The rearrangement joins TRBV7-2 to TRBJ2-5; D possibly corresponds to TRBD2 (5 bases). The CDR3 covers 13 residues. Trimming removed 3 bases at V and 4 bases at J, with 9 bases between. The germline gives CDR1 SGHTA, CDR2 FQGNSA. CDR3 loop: CASSFFSGETQYF. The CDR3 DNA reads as TGTGCCAGCAGCTTTTTCAGCGGAGAGACCCAGTACTTC.

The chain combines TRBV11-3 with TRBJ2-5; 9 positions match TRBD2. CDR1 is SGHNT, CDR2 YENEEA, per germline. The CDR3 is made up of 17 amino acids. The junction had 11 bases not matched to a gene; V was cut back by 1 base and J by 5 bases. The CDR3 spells CASSLVTASGRWETQYF. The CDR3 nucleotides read TGTGCCAGCAGCTTAGTGACAGCAAGCGGGAGGTGGGAGACCCAGTACTTC.

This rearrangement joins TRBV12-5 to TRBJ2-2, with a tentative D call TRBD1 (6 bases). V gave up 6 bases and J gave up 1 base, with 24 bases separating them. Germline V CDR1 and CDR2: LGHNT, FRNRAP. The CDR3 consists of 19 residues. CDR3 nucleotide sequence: TGTGCTAGTGGCCCTATTCCCGAGGGCAGGGGAATGAACACCGGGGAGCTGTTTTTT. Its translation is CASGPIPEGRGMNTGELFF.

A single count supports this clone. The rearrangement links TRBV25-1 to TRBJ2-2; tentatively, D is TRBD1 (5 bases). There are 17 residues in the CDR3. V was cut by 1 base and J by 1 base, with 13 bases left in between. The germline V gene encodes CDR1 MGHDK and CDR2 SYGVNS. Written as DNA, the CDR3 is TGTGCCAGCAGTGAATTAGGTCCAGGGCGGAACACCGGGGAGCTGTTTTTT. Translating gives CASSELGPGRNTGELFF. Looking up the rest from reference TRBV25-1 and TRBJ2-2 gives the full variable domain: EADIYQTPRYLVIGTGKKITLECSQTMGHDKMYWYQQDPGMELHLIHYSYGVNSTEKGDLSSESTVSRIRTEHFPLTLESARPSHTSQYLCASSELGPGRNTGELFFGEGSRLTVL.

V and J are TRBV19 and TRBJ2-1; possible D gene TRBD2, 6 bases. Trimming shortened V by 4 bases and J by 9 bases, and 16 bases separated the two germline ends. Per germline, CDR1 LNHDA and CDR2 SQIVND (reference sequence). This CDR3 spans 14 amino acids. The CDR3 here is CASSRGLSGTEQFF. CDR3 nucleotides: TGTGCCAGTAGTAGGGGACTGAGTGGTACTGAGCAGTTCTTC.

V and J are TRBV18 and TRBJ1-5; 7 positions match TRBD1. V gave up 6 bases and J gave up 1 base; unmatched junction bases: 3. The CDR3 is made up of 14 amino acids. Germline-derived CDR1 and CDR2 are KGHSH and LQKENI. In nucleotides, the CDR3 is TGTGCCAGCTCCCCGGACAGGAGCAATCAGCCCCAGCATTTT. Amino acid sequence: CASSPDRSNQPQHF.

Here the CDR3 reads CASSEQGGSQPQHF. CDR3 bases: TGTGCCAGCAGCGAACAGGGGGGGAGTCAGCCCCAGCATTTT. The chain employs TRBV7-2 and TRBJ1-5; TRBD1 aligns across 8 bases. The germline V gene encodes CDR1 SGHTA and CDR2 FQGNSA. This CDR3 has 14 amino acids. V gave up 5 bases and J gave up 6 bases; unmatched junction bases: 6.

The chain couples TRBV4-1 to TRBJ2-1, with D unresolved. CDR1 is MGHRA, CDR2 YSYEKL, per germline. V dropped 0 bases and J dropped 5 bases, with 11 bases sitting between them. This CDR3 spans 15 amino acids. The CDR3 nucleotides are TGCGCCAGCAGCCAAGATCTGGCGCGGCACAATGAGCAGTTCTTC. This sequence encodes CASSQDLARHNEQFF.

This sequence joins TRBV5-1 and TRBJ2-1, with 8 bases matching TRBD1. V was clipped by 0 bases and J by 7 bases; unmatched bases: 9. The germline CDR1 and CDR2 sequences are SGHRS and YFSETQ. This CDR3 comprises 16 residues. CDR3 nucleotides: TGCGCCAGCAGCTTGGTCGGACAGGGCGGTTTAAATGAGCAGTTCTTC. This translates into CASSLVGQGGLNEQFF. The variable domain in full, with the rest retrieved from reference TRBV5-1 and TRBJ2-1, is KAGVTQTPRYLIKTRGQQVTLSCSPISGHRSVSWYQQTPGQGLQFLFEYFSETQRNKGNFPGRFSGRQFSNSRSEMNVSTLELGDSALYLCASSLVGQGGLNEQFFGPGTRLTVL.

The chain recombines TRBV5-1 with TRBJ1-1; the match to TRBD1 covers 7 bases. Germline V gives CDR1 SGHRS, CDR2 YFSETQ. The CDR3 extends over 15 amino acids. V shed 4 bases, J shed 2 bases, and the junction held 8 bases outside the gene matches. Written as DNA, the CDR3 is TGCGCCAGCAGCCACCAACACAGGGGCAACACTGAAGCTTTCTTT. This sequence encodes CASSHQHRGNTEAFF.

The CDR3 DNA reads TGTGCTAGTGGAGATGACAGGGGGCCGACCCGACTAGGCTACGAGCAGTACTTC. Amino acids: CASGDDRGPTRLGYEQYF. The genes are TRBV12-5 and TRBJ2-7; 10 bases match TRBD1. The junction had 17 bases not matched to a gene; V was cut back by 6 bases and J by 3 bases. There are 18 residues in the CDR3. From germline, CDR1 is LGHNT and CDR2 FRNRAP.

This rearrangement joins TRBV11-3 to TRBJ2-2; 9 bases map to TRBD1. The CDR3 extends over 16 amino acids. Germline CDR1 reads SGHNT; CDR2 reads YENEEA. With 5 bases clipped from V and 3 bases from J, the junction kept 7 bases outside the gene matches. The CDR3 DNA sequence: TGTGCCAGCAGCGTGGGACAGGGAATGTACACCGGGGAGCTGTTTTTT. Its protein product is CASSVGQGMYTGELFF. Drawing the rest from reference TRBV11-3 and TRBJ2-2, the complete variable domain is EAGVVQSPRYKIIEKKQPVAFWCNPISGHNTLYWYLQNLGQGPELLIRYENEEAVDDSQLPKDRFSAERLKGVDSTLKIQPAELGDSAVYLCASSVGQGMYTGELFFGEGSRLTVL.

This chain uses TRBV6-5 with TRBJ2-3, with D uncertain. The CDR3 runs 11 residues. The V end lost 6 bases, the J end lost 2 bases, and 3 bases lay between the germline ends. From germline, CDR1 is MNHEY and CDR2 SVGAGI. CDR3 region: CASRYTDTQYF. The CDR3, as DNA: TGTGCCAGCAGGTACACAGATACGCAGTATTTT.

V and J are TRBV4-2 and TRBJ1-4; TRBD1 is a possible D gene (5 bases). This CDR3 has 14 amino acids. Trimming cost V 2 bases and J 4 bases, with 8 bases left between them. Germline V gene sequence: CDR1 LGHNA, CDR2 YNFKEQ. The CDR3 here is CASSQKQVNEKLFF. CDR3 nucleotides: TGTGCCAGCAGCCAAAAACAGGTTAATGAAAAACTGTTTTTT.

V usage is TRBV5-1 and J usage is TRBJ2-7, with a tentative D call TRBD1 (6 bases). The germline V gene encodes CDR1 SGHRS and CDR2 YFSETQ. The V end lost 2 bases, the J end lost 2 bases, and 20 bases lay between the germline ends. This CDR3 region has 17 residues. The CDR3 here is CASSFAQGGDTPYEQYF. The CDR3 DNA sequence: TGCGCCAGCAGCTTTGCCCAAGGTGGGGACACCCCCTACGAGCAGTACTTC.

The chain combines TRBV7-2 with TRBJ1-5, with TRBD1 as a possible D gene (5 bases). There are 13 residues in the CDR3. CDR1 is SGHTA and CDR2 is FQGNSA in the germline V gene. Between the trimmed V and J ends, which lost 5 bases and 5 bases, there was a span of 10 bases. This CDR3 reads CASSVRVDQPQHF. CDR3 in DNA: TGTGCCAGCAGCGTCAGGGTGGATCAGCCCCAGCATTTT.

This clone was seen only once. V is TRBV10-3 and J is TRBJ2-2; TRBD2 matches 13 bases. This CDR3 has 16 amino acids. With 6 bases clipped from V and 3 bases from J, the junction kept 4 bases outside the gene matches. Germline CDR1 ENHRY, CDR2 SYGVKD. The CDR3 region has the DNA TGTGCCATCAGCCCCACTAGCGGGAGGGACACCGGGGAGCTGTTTTTT. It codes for CAISPTSGRDTGELFF.

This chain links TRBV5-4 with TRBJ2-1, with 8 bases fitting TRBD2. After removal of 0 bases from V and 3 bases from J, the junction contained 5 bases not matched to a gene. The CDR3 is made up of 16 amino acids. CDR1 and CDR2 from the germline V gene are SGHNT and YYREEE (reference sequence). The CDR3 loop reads CASSLGGREVYNEQFF. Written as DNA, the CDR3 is TGTGCCAGCAGCTTGGGTGGGCGGGAGGTCTACAATGAGCAGTTCTTC.

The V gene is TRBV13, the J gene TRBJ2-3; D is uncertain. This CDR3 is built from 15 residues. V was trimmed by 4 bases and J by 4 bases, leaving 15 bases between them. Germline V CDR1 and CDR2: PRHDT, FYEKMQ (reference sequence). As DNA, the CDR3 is TGTGCCAGCAGCTCCGACCCCCGTGGAGCAGATACGCAGTATTTT. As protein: CASSSDPRGADTQYF.

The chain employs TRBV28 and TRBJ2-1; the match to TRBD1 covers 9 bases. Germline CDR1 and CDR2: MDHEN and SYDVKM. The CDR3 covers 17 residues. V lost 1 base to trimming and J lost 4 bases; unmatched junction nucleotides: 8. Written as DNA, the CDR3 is TGTGCCAGCAGTTTATTTGTCGGACAGGGGCTGTACAATGAGCAGTTCTTC. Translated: CASSLFVGQGLYNEQFF.